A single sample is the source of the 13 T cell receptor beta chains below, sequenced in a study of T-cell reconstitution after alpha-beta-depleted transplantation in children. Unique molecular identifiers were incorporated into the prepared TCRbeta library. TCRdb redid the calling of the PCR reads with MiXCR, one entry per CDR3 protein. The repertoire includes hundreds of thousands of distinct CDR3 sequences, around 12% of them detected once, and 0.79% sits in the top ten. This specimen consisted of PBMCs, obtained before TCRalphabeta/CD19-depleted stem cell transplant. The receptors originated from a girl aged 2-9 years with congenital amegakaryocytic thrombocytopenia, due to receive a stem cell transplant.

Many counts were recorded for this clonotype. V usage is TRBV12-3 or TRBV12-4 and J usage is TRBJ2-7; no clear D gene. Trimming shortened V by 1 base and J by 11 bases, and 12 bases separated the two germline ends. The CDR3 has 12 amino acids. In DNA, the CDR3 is TGTGCCAGCAGTTTAGGCCCCGTGACGAAGTACTTC. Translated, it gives CASSLGPVTKYF.

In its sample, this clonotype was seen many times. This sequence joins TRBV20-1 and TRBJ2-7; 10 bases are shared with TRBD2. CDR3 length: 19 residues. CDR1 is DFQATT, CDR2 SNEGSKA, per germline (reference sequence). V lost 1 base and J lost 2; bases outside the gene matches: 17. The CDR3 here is CSARANRATSGKGTYEQYF. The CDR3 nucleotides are TGCAGTGCTAGAGCCAACCGGGCTACTAGCGGGAAGGGTACCTACGAGCAGTACTTC.

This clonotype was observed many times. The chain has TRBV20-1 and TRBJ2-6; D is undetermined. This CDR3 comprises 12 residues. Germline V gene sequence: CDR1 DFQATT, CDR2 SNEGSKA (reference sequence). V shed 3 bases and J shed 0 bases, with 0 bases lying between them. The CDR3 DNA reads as TGCAGTGCTAGCTCTGGGGCCAACGTCCTGACTTTC. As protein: CSASSGANVLTF.

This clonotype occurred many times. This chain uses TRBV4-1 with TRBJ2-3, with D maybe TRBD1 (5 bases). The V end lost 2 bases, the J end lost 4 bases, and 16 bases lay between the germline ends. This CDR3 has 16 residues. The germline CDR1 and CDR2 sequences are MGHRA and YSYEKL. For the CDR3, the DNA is TGCGCCAGCAGCCAATTGGCTATACAGGTTGCAGATACGCAGTATTTT. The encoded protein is CASSQLAIQVADTQYF.

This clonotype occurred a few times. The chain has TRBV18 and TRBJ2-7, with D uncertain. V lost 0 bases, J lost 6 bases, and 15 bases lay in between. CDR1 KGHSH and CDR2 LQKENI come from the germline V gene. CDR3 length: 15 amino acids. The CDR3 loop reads CASSPPTDAGGEQYF. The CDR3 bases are TGTGCCAGCTCACCACCGACGGACGCCGGTGGCGAGCAGTACTTC.

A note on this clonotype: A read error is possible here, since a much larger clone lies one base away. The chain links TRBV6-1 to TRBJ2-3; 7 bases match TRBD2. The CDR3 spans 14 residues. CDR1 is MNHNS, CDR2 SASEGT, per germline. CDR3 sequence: CASKPGLGGDTPYF. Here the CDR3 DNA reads TGTGCCAGCAAGCCGGGACTGGGAGGGGATACGCCGTATTTT.

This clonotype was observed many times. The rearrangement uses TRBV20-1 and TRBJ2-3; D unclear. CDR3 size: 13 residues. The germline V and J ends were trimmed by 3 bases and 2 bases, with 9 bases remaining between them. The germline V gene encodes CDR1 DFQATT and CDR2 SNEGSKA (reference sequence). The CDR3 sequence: CSASQVSTDTQYF. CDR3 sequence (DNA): TGCAGTGCTAGTCAGGTTTCCACAGATACGCAGTATTTT.

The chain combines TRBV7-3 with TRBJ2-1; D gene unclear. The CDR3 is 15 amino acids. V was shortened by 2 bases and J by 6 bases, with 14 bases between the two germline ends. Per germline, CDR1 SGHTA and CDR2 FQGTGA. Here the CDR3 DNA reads TGTGCCAGCAGCTTACGACTCGCCGGCATCAATGAGCAGTTCTTC. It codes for CASSLRLAGINEQFF.

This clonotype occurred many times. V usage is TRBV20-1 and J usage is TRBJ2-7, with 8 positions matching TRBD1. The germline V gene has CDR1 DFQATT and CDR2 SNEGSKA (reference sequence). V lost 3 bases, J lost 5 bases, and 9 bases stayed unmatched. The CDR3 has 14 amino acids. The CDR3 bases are TGCAGTGCTAGCCACCCAGGGGGCATGGACGAGCAGTACTTC. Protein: CSASHPGGMDEQYF.

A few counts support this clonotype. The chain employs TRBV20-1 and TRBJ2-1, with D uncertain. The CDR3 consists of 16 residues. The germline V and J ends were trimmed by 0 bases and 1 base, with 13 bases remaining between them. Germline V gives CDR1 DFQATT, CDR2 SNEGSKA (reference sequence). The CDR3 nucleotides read TGCAGTGCTAGAGATCTGTATGAGCGTTCCTACAATGAGCAGTTCTTC. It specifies CSARDLYERSYNEQFF.

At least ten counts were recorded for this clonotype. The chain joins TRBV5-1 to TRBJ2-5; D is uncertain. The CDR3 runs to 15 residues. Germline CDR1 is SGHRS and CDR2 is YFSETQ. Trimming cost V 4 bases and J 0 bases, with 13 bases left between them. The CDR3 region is CASSKITDYQETQYF. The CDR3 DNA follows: TGCGCCAGCAGCAAAATAACAGATTACCAAGAGACCCAGTACTTC.

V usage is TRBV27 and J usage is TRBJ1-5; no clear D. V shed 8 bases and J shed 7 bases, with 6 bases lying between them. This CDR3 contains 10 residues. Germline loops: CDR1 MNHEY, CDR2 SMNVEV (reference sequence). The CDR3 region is CASGEQPQHF. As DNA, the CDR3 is TGTGCCAGCGGAGAGCAGCCCCAGCATTTT.

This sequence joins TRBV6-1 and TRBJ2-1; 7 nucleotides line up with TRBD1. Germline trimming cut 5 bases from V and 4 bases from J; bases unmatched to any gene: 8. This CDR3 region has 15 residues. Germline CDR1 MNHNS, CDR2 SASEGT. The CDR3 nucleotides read TGTGCCAGCAGTCGAGACAGGGAAATTTACAATGAGCAGTTCTTC. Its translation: CASSRDREIYNEQFF.